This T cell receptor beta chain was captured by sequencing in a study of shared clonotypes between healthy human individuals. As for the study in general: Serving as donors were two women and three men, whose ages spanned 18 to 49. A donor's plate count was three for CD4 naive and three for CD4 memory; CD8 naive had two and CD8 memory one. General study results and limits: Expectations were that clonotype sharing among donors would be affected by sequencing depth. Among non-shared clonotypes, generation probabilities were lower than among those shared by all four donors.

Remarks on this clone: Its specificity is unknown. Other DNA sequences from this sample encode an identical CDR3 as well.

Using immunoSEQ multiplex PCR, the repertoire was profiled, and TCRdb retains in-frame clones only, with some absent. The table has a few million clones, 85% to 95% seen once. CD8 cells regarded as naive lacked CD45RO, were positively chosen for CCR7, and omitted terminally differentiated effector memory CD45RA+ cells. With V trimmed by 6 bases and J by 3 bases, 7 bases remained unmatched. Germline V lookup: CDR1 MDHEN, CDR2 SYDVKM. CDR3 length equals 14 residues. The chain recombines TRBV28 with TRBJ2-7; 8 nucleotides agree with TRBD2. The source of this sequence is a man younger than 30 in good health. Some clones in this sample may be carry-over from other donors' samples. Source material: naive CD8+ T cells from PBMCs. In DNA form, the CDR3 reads TGTGCCAGCAGCCTTCGGAGCGGGAGCTACGAGCAGTACTTC. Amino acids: CASSLRSGSYEQYF.